This TCR beta chain was sequenced for a study of T cell responses to AZD1222 COVID-19 vaccine (dated by TCRdb to the early 2020s). About the full investigation: AZD1222 recipients with second doses at about 4 weeks or about 12 weeks were pooled, because spike-specific TCR depth and breadth did not differ between schedules. Trial participants were enrolled into age subgroups of 18-55, 56-69 and 70-plus years, which contained roughly 150, 30 and 60 TCR-sequenced participants, respectively. TCR sequencing covered over 230 trial participants: 207 given two doses of AZD1222 and around 26 given two doses of MenACWY control vaccine. Results the study describes overall, beyond this receptor: Conclusions about previously exposed vaccinees are limited, since just 5 to 7 AZD1222 recipients were seropositive for SARS-CoV-2 at baseline. The vaccine-associated CD4 TCRs covered the entire spike protein, and the dominant responses fell in regions 160-218 and 743-854. Because no day 14 peak-response samples were available, the repertoires could be characterized only after the peak T cell response. The 56-69-year group was small, and its depth increase did not reach significance, likely because of low power. Participants were mostly white British, with more females than males. The authors suggested clonal diversity may have been underestimated. Nearly half of unique spike-specific TCRs reportedly recognized epitopes outside regions mutated in the B.1.351 and B.1.1.7 variants. After two AZD1222 doses, both the breadth and the depth of spike-specific TCRs were significantly higher than at day 0 and than in MenACWY recipients.

Clipping removes 2 bases from V and 6 bases from J, with 6 as the unmatched junction base count. The CDR3 spans 14 residues, from the cysteine through the phenylalanine. The CDR3 DNA has 42 bases and is translated from base 1. Via the germline V gene, CDR1 is ENHRY and CDR2 SYGVKD. The intended sense of this specimen's time point label: baseline before first vaccination. Samples from vaccinated people were obtained from the UK trials COV001 and COV002, which included a single-blind randomized controlled phase 2/3 trial of AZD1222 (ChAdOx1 nCoV-19) in healthy adults. For TCRbeta chain sequencing, PBMC samples from trial participants were taken at day 0 and at day 28 after the second dose. The CDR3 regions of human TCRbeta chains were analyzed by immunosequencing. As for the original processing: TCRs in the repertoires were matched against a reference library of SARS-CoV-2-specific TCRs that had been generated with the MIRA antigen-specificity platform. Breadth meant the fraction of unique TCRs that were SARS-CoV-2-associated, whereas depth meant the fraction of total T cells that were SARS-CoV-2-associated. Using the MIRA data, every spike-specific TCR was mapped to the spike region that the TCR reacted to and assigned to either a CD4 or a CD8 class. Log10-transformed breadth and depth values were compared by one-way ANOVA with Sidak's multiple comparisons tests. Not all clones reach the TCRdb copy of this immuneACCESS table, which keeps in-frame sequences only. Checked studies attribute under half of the gap to unresolved V genes and leave the rest unexplained. That table is the source of V, J and clone size, and D and trimming were worked out from the DNA. For this sample the table gives 150,000 to 200,000 clones, of which more than 90% were detected only once. Together, the top ten hold 2.6% of the sample.

As regards this clone: There is no known antigen for this receptor. Base quality data are lacking; no much larger clone is found one base away.

The sequence is built from TRBV10-3 and TRBJ2-7, with 8 central nucleotides matching TRBD2. Sample: peripheral blood, taken on day 0 of AZD1222 vaccination. The origin of this receptor is an adult in good health. The CDR3 corresponds to CAISEIAGGSEQYF. The DNA sequence is given as TGTGCCATCAGTGAGATTGCGGGGGGCTCCGAGCAGTACTTC.